One TCR beta chain is described in this entry. Clones were sequenced by immunoSEQ multiplex PCR, and TCRdb holds only the in-frame ones, with some missing. The table records 250,000 to 400,000 clones, about 89% of them present only once. The ends were cut back, 4 bases at V and 6 bases at J, with 16 bases in the middle. The CDR3 sequence is 15 residues long. The germline V gene has CDR1 SGHTA and CDR2 FQGNSA. The sample is drawn from a study of blood T cell repertoires in COVID-19. The clonotype comes from a woman between 25 and 40 years old who had recovered from COVID-19. The gene calls are TRBV7-2 and TRBJ1-5, with a tentative D call TRBD1 (5 bases). Sample: PBMCs or T cells enriched from blood (not recorded which). The CDR3 DNA reads as TGTGCCAGCAGCTGGAACAGTGGGGCATCTCAGCCCCAGCATTTT. Translated, it gives CASSWNSGASQPQHF.